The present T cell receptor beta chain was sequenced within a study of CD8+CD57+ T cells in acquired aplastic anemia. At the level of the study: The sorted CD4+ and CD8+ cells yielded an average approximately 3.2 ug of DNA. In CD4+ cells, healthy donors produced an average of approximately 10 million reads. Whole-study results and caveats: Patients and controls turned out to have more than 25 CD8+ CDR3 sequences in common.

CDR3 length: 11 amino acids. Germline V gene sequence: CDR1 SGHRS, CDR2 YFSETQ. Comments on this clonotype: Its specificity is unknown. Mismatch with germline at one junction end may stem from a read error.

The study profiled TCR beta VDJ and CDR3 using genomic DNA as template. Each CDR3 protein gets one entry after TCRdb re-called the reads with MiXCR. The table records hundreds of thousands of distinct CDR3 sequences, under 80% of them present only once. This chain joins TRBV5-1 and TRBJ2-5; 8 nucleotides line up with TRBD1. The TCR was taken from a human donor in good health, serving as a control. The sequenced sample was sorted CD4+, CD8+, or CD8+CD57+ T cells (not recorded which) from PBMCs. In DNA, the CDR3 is TGCGCCAGCAGGTTGCAGGGGGCATTGCGCTTC. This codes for CASRLQGALRF.